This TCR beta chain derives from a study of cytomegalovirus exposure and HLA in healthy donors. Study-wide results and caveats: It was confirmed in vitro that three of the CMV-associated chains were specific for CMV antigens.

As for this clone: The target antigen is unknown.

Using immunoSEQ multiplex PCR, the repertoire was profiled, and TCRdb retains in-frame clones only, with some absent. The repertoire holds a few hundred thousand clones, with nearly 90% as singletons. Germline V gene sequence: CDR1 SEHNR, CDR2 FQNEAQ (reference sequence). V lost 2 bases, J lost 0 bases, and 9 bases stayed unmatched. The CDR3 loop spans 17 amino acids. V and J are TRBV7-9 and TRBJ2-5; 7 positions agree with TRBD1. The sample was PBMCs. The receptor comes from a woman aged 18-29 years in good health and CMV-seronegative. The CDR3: CASSLFRGRGYQETQYF. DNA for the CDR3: TGTGCCAGCAGCTTATTCCGGGGCAGGGGGTACCAAGAGACCCAGTACTTC.